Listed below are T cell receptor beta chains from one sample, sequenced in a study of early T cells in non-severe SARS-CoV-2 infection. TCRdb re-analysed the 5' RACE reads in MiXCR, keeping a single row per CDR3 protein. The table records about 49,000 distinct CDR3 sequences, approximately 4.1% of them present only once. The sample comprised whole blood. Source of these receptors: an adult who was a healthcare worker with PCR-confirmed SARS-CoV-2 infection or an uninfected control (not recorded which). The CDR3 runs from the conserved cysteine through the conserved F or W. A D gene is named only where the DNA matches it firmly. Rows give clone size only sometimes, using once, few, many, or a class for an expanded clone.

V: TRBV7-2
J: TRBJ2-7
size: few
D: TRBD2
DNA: TGTGCCAGCAGCTTAGCGAGCGGGAGGGCCAACGAGCAGTACTTC
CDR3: CASSLASGRANEQYF

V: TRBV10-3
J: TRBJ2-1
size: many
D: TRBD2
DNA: TGTGCCATCAGTGGGACTAGCGGGGTCTACAATGAGCAGTTCTTC
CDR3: CAISGTSGVYNEQFF

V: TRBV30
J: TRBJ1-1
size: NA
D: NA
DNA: TGTGCCTGGACCGAGAGGACTGAAGCTTTCTTT
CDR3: CAWTERTEAFF

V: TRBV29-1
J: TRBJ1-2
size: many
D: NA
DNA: TGCAGCGTTGAGGACAAACTGTCCCGGCTCTATGGCTACACCTTC
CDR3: CSVEDKLSRLYGYTF

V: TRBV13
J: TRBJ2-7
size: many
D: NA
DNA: TGTGCCAGCGGCGGGGACCCCTACGAGCAGTACTTC
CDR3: CASGGDPYEQYF

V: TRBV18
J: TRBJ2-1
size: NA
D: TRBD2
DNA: TGTGCCAGCTCACCCAGCGGGAGTATCAATGAGCAGTTCTTC
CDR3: CASSPSGSINEQFF

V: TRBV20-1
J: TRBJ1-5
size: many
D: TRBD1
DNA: TGCAGTGGGGGCGGTGGGACAGACCAGCCCCAGCATTTT
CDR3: CSGGGGTDQPQHF

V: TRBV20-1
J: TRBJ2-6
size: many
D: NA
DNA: TGCAGTCCGAGGTTATCTGGGGCCAACGTCCTGACTTTC
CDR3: CSPRLSGANVLTF

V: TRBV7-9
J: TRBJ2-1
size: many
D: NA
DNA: TGTGCCAGCAGCCCCGATCCTATTATAGATGAGCAGTTCTTC
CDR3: CASSPDPIIDEQFF

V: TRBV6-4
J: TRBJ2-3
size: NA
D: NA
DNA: TGTGCCAGCAGTGATTACAGCACAGATACGCAGTATTTT
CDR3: CASSDYSTDTQYF

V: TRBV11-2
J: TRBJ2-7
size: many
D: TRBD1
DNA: TGTGCCAGCAGCTTAGATCGGACAGGTCCATCCTACGAGCAGTACTTC
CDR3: CASSLDRTGPSYEQYF

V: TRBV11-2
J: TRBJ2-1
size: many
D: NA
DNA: TGTGCCAGCAGCCCTACAGGGATCAATGAGCAGTTCTTC
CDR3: CASSPTGINEQFF

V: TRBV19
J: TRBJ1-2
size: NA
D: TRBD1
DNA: TGTGCCAGTAGTCACCAAGACAGGGCCCCCGCTGGCTACACCTTC
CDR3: CASSHQDRAPAGYTF

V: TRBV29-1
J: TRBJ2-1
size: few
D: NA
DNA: TGCAGCGTTGAAGTTGGCGCGGCCTACAATGAGCAGTTCTTC
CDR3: CSVEVGAAYNEQFF

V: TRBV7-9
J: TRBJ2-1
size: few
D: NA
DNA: TGTGCCAGCAGCCAGACCCCCGAGAGCTACAATGAGCAGTTCTTC
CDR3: CASSQTPESYNEQFF

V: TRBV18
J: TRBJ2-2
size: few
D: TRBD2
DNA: TGTGCCAGCTCACCGGGACTAGCGTCGAACACCGGGGAGCTGTTTTTT
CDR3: CASSPGLASNTGELFF

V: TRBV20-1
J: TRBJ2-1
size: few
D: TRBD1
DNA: TGCAGTGCTAGGGCGGACAGGGGTGGCCGGGAGGAGCAGTTCTTC
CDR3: CSARADRGGREEQFF

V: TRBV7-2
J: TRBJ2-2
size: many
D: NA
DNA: TGTGCCAGCAGCCCACCCACGTACAGGGCTGCGAACACCGGGGAGCTGTTTTTT
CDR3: CASSPPTYRAANTGELFF

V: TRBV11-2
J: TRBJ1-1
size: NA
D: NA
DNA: TGTGCCAGCAGCCCACGGACAGAGGGCTTGAACACTGAAGCTTTCTTT
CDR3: CASSPRTEGLNTEAFF

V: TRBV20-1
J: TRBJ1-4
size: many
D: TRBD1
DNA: TGCAGTGCCATCGACAGGGAAGCCCCTAATGAAAAACTGTTTTTT
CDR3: CSAIDREAPNEKLFF

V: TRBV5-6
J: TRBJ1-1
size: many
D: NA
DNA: TGTGCCAGCAGCCTGGGACGGTACACTGAAGCTTTCTTT
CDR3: CASSLGRYTEAFF

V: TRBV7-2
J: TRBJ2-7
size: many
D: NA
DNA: TGTGCCAGCAGCTTAGGGGGCGGATCCTACGAGCAGTACTTC
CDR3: CASSLGGGSYEQYF

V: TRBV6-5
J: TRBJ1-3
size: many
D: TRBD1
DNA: TGTGCCAGCAGTGCCAGGACAGGGCGTGGAAACACCATATATTTT
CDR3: CASSARTGRGNTIYF

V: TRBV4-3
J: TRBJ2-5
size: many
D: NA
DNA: TGCGCCAGCAGCCAAGACCGGGACCCACAAGAGACCCAGTACTTC
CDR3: CASSQDRDPQETQYF

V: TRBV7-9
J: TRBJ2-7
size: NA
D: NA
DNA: TGTGCCAGCAGCGTAGGAGCAGGCGAGCAGTACTTC
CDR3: CASSVGAGEQYF

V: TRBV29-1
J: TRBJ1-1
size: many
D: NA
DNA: TGCAGCGTTGTGATAGCGCTGAACACTGAAGCTTTCTTT
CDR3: CSVVIALNTEAFF

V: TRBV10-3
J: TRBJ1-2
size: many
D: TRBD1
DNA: TGTGCCATCAGTGTGAGACAGGGCGAGTATGGCTACACCTTC
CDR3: CAISVRQGEYGYTF

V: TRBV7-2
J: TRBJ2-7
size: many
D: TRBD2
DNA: TGTGCCAGCAGCCCCCGGGACTACTCCTACGAGCAGTACTTC
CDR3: CASSPRDYSYEQYF

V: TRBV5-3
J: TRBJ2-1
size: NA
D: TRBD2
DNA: TGTGCCAGAAGCTTAAATCGCGGGAGGGGAAGCGATGAGCAGTTCTTC
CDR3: CARSLNRGRGSDEQFF

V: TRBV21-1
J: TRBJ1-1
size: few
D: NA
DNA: TGTGCCAGCAGCAAATCTAGGAACACTGAAGCTTTCTTT
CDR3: CASSKSRNTEAFF

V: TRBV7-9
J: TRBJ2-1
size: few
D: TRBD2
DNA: TGTGCCAGCAGCTTAGGCGGGAGGTCCTACAATGAGCAGTTCTTC
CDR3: CASSLGGRSYNEQFF

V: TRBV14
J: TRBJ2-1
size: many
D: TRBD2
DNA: TGTGCCAGCAGCCAAGTGCGGGGGGCAGGTAATGAGCAGTTCTTC
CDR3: CASSQVRGAGNEQFF

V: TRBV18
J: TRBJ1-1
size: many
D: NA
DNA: TGTGCCAGCTCACCATTATCATCGAACACTGAAGCTTTCTTT
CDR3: CASSPLSSNTEAFF

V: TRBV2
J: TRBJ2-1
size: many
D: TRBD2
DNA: TGTGCCAGCAGGGAATTCGGGACTACCCACTACAATGAGCAGTTCTTC
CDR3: CASREFGTTHYNEQFF